The 18 T cell receptor beta chains below come from one sample, sequenced in a study of breast tumors, draining lymph nodes, adjacent tissues. In TCRdb, the multiplex PCR reads were re-called with MiXCR into one record per CDR3 protein. Of several thousand distinct CDR3 sequences detected, under 55% appear once; the ten largest clones hold 12% to 15%. Source material: tumor-adjacent breast tissue. All receptors derive from a female donor with breast cancer. Some clones in this sample may be carry-over from other donors' samples.

This clonotype was seen ten or more times. This chain's CDR3 is CASSPQLTGGGNQPQHF. CDR3 bases: TGTGCCAGCAGTCCGCAATTGACAGGGGGCGGCAATCAGCCCCAGCATTTT. The chain employs TRBV27 and TRBJ1-5; 10 positions agree with TRBD1. V trimming: 5 bases; J trimming: 2 bases; junction bases outside the gene matches: 9. CDR3 length: 17 amino acids. Germline assignment: CDR1 MNHEY and CDR2 SMNVEV (reference sequence).

Details on this clonotype: A junction end diverges from the germline sequence, so it may reflect a read error. The gene calls are TRBV11-1 and TRBJ2-3; the D call may be TRBD1 or TRBD2 (6 bases each). CDR3 length: 13 residues. Germline CDR1 and CDR2: SGHAT and FQDESV (reference sequence). The CDR3: CASSLWGADTQCF. CDR3 coding DNA: TGTGCCAGCAGCTTATGGGGGGCGGATACGCAGTGTTTT.

Many counts were recorded for this clonotype. The chain combines TRBV5-4 with TRBJ2-3; D gene unclear. Germline V gene data show CDR1 as SGHNT and CDR2 as YYREEE (reference sequence). V was trimmed by 0 bases and J by 5 bases, leaving 19 bases between them. This CDR3 is 17 amino acids long. The CDR3 region is CASSLGAPLGSGDTQYF. DNA for the CDR3: TGTGCCAGCAGCTTGGGGGCCCCCCTGGGCTCGGGAGATACGCAGTATTTT.

This clonotype is medium-sized by share. The gene calls are TRBV10-1 and TRBJ2-3, with D unresolved. Germline CDR1 reads WNHNN; CDR2 reads SYGVQD (reference sequence). The germline V and J ends were trimmed by 2 bases and 6 bases, with 9 bases remaining between them. This CDR3 is 13 amino acids long. Here the CDR3 DNA reads TGCGCCAGCAGTGAGGGAACACTGGATACGCAGTATTTT. It translates to CASSEGTLDTQYF.

The gene calls are TRBV29-1 and TRBJ2-2, with D hard to call. This CDR3 region has 17 residues. V lost 4 bases and J 1 base, leaving 19 bases between the germline ends. CDR1 is SQVTM and CDR2 is ANQGSEA in the germline V gene. In nucleotides, the CDR3 is TGCAGCGTTGTAATTAGTGGCACGTCAAGGAACACCGGGGAGCTGTTTTTT. Its protein product is CSVVISGTSRNTGELFF.

With regard to this clonotype: The CDR3 does not close with the conserved phenylalanine or tryptophan, likely indicating a read error. J is TRBJ2-7 and V is TRBV2; D may match TRBD1 or TRBD2 (6 bases each). This CDR3 comprises 15 residues. Germline values: CDR1 SNHLY, CDR2 FYNNEI. CDR3 protein: CAGSAGQPGGEEQYL. CDR3 nucleotide sequence: TGTGCCGGCAGCGCGGGACAACCAGGAGGGGAGGAGCAGTACCTC.

About this clonotype: Germline and junction disagree at one end, which may indicate a read error. J is TRBJ1-4 and V is TRBV5-1; 10 bases match TRBD1. Germline V lookup: CDR1 SGHRS, CDR2 YFSETQ. CDR3 length: 15 amino acids. The CDR3 region is CASSLGGTGDEKLPF. The CDR3, as DNA: TGTGCCAGCAGCTTGGGGGGGACAGGGGATGAAAAACTGCCTTTT.

In its sample, this clonotype ranks as medium-sized. Here the CDR3 reads CSARDHSGDEQFF. The CDR3 nucleotides are TGCAGTGCTAGAGATCATTCGGGTGATGAGCAGTTCTTC. This rearrangement joins TRBV20-1 to TRBJ2-1; D is unclear. This CDR3 spans 13 amino acids. V was clipped by 0 bases and J by 8 bases, with 11 bases between them. Germline values: CDR1 DFQATT, CDR2 SNEGSKA (reference sequence).

In this sample, this clonotype turned up many times. The chain recombines TRBV10-3 with TRBJ2-3; D may be TRBD1 or TRBD2 (5 bases each). V lost 4 bases and J lost 0, with 14 bases in between. CDR3 size: 16 residues. Germline V gene lookup returns CDR1 ENHRY and CDR2 SYGVKD. As DNA, the CDR3 is TGTGCCATCAGTGCCCGGGACCTCTCTAGCACAGATACGCAGTATTTT. This gives the protein CAISARDLSSTDTQYF.

This clonotype is labeled as medium-sized (0.01 to 0.1%). This chain connects TRBV2 to TRBJ1-5, with D unresolved. This CDR3 has 17 residues. The V gene lost 2 bases and the J gene lost 0 bases, with 14 bases spanning the gap. Germline loops: CDR1 SNHLY, CDR2 FYNNEI. Here the CDR3 reads CASSERTGLTSNQPQHF. Here the CDR3 DNA reads TGTGCCAGCAGTGAACGGACGGGATTAACTAGCAATCAGCCCCAGCATTTT. The whole variable domain, filled in from reference TRBV2 and TRBJ1-5, reads EPEVTQTPSHQVTQMGQEVILRCVPISNHLYFYWYRQILGQKVEFLVSFYNNEISEKSEIFDDQFSVERPDGSNFTLKIRSTKLEDSAMYFCASSERTGLTSNQPQHFGDGTRLSIL.

V is TRBV5-1 and J is TRBJ2-1; D might be TRBD2 (6 bases). The CDR3 is 14 amino acids. Germline CDR1 and CDR2: SGHRS and YFSETQ. With 7 bases removed from V and 7 bases from J, the gap between germline ends came to 18 bases. The CDR3 loop is CASGVIPGANEQFF. The CDR3 DNA is TGCGCCAGCGGGGTGATACCGGGAGCGAATGAGCAGTTCTTC.

The CDR3 loop is CSASPGLSSEQYF. The DNA for the CDR3 is TGCAGTGCTAGTCCGGGACTTTCGTCCGAGCAGTACTTC. The rearrangement links TRBV20-1 to TRBJ2-7; tentatively, D is TRBD2 (6 bases). There are 13 residues in the CDR3. Trimming shortened V by 3 bases and J by 6 bases, and 15 bases separated the two germline ends. Germline V gene sequence: CDR1 DFQATT, CDR2 SNEGSKA (reference sequence).

This sequence joins TRBV10-3 and TRBJ2-2; 11 bases line up with TRBD2. Germline CDR1 ENHRY, CDR2 SYGVKD. V lost 8 bases, J lost 0 bases, and 2 bases stayed unmatched. The CDR3 is 15 residues long. As DNA, the CDR3 is TGTGCCATCGGGGGACTAGCGGCGAACACCGGGGAGCTGTTTTTT. Amino acids: CAIGGLAANTGELFF.

This clonotype is labeled medium-sized (0.01 to 0.1%). The J gene is TRBJ2-7, the V gene TRBV7-8; possible D gene TRBD2, 5 bases. The length of the CDR3 is 14 residues. The V and J ends lost 5 bases and 2 bases respectively, with 13 bases between them. In germline, CDR1 is SGHVS, CDR2 FQNEAQ. CDR3 residues: CASSPLETAYEQYF. CDR3 DNA: TGTGCCAGCAGCCCACTAGAAACCGCCTACGAGCAGTACTTC. Full variable domain (rest looked up from reference TRBV7-8 and TRBJ2-7): GAGVSQSPRYKVAKRGQDVALRCDPISGHVSLFWYQQALGQGPEFLTYFQNEAQLDKSGLPSDRFFAERPEGSVSTLKIQRTQQEDSAVYLCASSPLETAYEQYFGPGTRLTVT.

This clonotype is medium-sized in the sample. The rearrangement links TRBV2 to TRBJ2-3; TRBD1 agrees at 7 bases. CDR1 SNHLY and CDR2 FYNNEI come from the germline V gene. The ends lost 5 bases at V and 4 bases at J; junction bases unmatched: 6. There are 14 residues in the CDR3. CDR3 coding DNA: TGTGCCAGCAGTTCGACAGGGAATGCAGATACGCAGTATTTT. Translated, it gives CASSSTGNADTQYF.

The gene calls are TRBV20-1 and TRBJ2-7; 10 nucleotides match TRBD2. CDR3 length: 12 residues. Germline-derived CDR1 and CDR2 are DFQATT and SNEGSKA (reference sequence). V was pared by 5 bases and J by 5 bases, with 3 bases of the junction left unmatched. CDR3 nucleotide sequence: TGCAGTGCTCCTCTAGCGGGAGACGAGCAGTACTTC. The encoded protein is CSAPLAGDEQYF.

The chain combines TRBV6-4 with TRBJ1-6, with D possibly TRBD1 on 6 matching bases. The germline gives CDR1 MRHNA, CDR2 SNTAGT. The germline V and J ends were trimmed by 5 bases and 5 bases, with 7 bases remaining between them. The CDR3 spans 13 residues. The CDR3 bases are TGTGCCAGCAGTCGGACAGATAATTCACCCCTCCACTTT. It translates to CASSRTDNSPLHF.

The chain links TRBV20-1 to TRBJ1-2; D not resolved. The CDR3 spans 14 residues. The V end was cut by 3 bases, the J end by 6 bases, with 17 bases between. CDR1 is DFQATT, CDR2 SNEGSKA, per germline (reference sequence). Here the CDR3 DNA reads TGCAGTGCTAGCCCCCGTGGCGGCGTGGATGGCTACACCTTC. This sequence encodes CSASPRGGVDGYTF.